This entry lists 19 T cell receptor beta chains sequenced from one sample in a study of shared clonotypes between healthy human individuals. TCRdb keeps only in-frame clones here, not all; method: immunoSEQ multiplex PCR. There are approximately 640,000 clones in the sample; around 90% occur only once, and 30% to 40% lies in the top ten. The sample taken for sequencing was memory CD8+ T cells from PBMCs. The subset: CD45RO+ cells pooled with CCR7-negative TemRA cells. The source is a young man in good health. Some clones in this sample may be carry-over from other donors' samples.

The rearrangement links TRBV10-2 to TRBJ2-7, with 13 bases fitting TRBD2. CDR1 is WSHSY, CDR2 SAAADI, per germline. V lost 10 bases to trimming and J lost 0 bases; unmatched junction nucleotides: 9. The CDR3 is made up of 16 amino acids. The CDR3 region has the DNA TGCGCCACCGACGATGGACTAGCGGGGGACTCCTACGAGCAGTACTTC. It specifies CATDDGLAGDSYEQYF.

V is TRBV28 and J is TRBJ2-1; 7 bases match TRBD2. V lost 4 bases, J lost 4 bases, and 13 bases stayed unmatched. Germline CDR1 reads MDHEN; CDR2 reads SYDVKM. The CDR3 sequence is 17 residues long. CDR3 DNA: TGTGCCAGCAGTTCCCGACTAATGGGGGGAGGGTACAATGAGCAGTTCTTC. Translation gives CASSSRLMGGGYNEQFF.

With respect to this clone: Only one base separates this from a far larger clonotype, so it likely reflects a read error. Within the sample, other DNA sequences also encode this same CDR3. The chain is built from TRBV5-1 and TRBJ1-3, with TRBD1 matching 7 bases. The germline CDR1 and CDR2 sequences are SGHRS and YFSETQ. This CDR3 contains 18 residues. The CDR3 DNA reads as TGTGCCAGCAGCTTGGCCGGGACAGCGATACTTTCTGGAAACACCATATATTTT. This codes for CASSLAGTAILSGNTIYF.

This clone was recorded once. V usage is TRBV4-1 and J usage is TRBJ2-3, with D possibly TRBD2 on 5 matching bases. V lost 1 base to trimming and J lost 3 bases, with 17 bases between them. The germline gives CDR1 MGHRA, CDR2 YSYEKL. The CDR3 runs to 17 residues. The CDR3 region has the DNA TGCGCCAGCAGCCAAGGGATAGCGCCATCAAGTACAGATACGCAGTATTTT. Its translation: CASSQGIAPSSTDTQYF.

V and J are TRBV27 and TRBJ2-7; either TRBD1 or TRBD2 may supply D (5 bases each). Trimming stripped 8 bases from V and 3 bases from J, with 14 bases between. Germline V CDR1 and CDR2: MNHEY, SMNVEV (reference sequence). CDR3 length: 13 residues. CDR3 sequence reads: CASGWGFGYEQYF. The CDR3 region has the DNA TGTGCCAGCGGCTGGGGGTTCGGCTACGAGCAGTACTTC.

The chain has TRBV4-1 and TRBJ2-1; maybe TRBD1 (5 bases). Trimming took off 0 bases at V and 3 bases at J, with 12 bases between the two ends. Germline V gene data show CDR1 as MGHRA and CDR2 as YSYEKL. This CDR3 has 16 residues. The CDR3 DNA is TGCGCCAGCAGCCAAGATCGGAGACAGCGCTACAATGAGCAGTTCTTC. As protein: CASSQDRRQRYNEQFF.

The rearrangement uses TRBV9 and TRBJ1-2; 9 positions match TRBD1. J lost 2 bases, V lost 5 bases, and 4 bases had no gene match. Germline V gives CDR1 SGDLS, CDR2 YYNGEE. There are 14 residues in the CDR3. This chain's CDR3 is CASRTGGGNYGYTF. CDR3 coding DNA: TGTGCCAGCAGAACAGGGGGCGGCAACTATGGCTACACCTTC.

The V and J genes are TRBV9 and TRBJ1-1, with a weak D call TRBD1 (5 bases). This CDR3 is built from 17 residues. Per the germline V gene, CDR1 is SGDLS and CDR2 is YYNGEE. The V and J ends lost 7 bases and 0 bases respectively, with 22 bases between them. CDR3 DNA: TGTGCCAGCCGACCTAGACCTCGGGGAGGGGTGAACACTGAAGCTTTCTTT. It specifies CASRPRPRGGVNTEAFF.

The chain carries TRBV27 and TRBJ2-3, with TRBD1 matching over 8 bases. CDR1 is MNHEY and CDR2 is SMNVEV in the germline V gene (reference sequence). CDR3 length: 14 amino acids. The ends lost 1 base at V and 6 bases at J; junction bases unmatched: 3. The CDR3 loop reads CASSLWQGADTQYF. The DNA of the CDR3 is TGTGCCAGCAGTTTATGGCAGGGGGCCGATACGCAGTATTTT.

The V gene is TRBV7-8, the J gene TRBJ2-7; TRBD2 agrees at 9 bases. The CDR3 consists of 15 residues. The V segment lost 5 bases and the J segment 4 bases; nucleotides outside the gene matches: 9. Germline CDR1 reads SGHVS; CDR2 reads FQNEAQ. The CDR3 sequence is CASSPLRTSEYEQYF. The CDR3 region has the DNA TGTGCCAGCAGCCCCCTTCGGACTAGCGAATACGAGCAGTACTTC.

The rearrangement uses TRBV4-2 and TRBJ2-3, with D maybe TRBD2 (5 bases). The CDR3 loop spans 17 amino acids. Trimming stripped 0 bases from V and 0 bases from J, with 13 bases between. Germline V gives CDR1 LGHNA, CDR2 YNFKEQ. The CDR3 nucleotides are TGTGCCAGCAGCCAAGAACTAGGCCTAGCTAGCACAGATACGCAGTATTTT. This encodes CASSQELGLASTDTQYF.

The chain links TRBV6-5 to TRBJ1-2; tentative D call: TRBD1 (5 bases). Germline V gene sequence: CDR1 MNHEY, CDR2 SVGAGI. V lost 0 bases, J lost 4 bases, and 15 bases lay in between. The length of the CDR3 is 16 residues. The CDR3, as DNA: TGTGCCAGCAGTTACTCGGGCGGGACCTCCCTCTATGGCTACACCTTC. This encodes CASSYSGGTSLYGYTF.

This chain uses TRBV7-9 with TRBJ2-3; the D is unclear. V lost 5 bases to trimming and J lost 4 bases, with 7 bases between them. Germline V gene data show CDR1 as SEHNR and CDR2 as FQNEAQ (reference sequence). CDR3 size: 12 residues. CDR3 sequence reads: CASSRPPDTQYF. DNA of the CDR3: TGTGCCAGCAGCCGACCCCCAGATACGCAGTATTTT.

Of note for this clone: In the same sample, other DNA sequences code for this CDR3. The J gene is TRBJ1-5, the V gene TRBV27, with D uncertain. V lost 5 bases and J 2 bases, leaving 10 bases between the germline ends. The length of the CDR3 is 14 residues. Germline V gene data show CDR1 as MNHEY and CDR2 as SMNVEV (reference sequence). The CDR3 spells CASSPRLGNQPQHF. In DNA, the CDR3 is TGTGCCAGCAGTCCCCGTCTGGGCAATCAGCCCCAGCATTTT.

The chain carries TRBV15 and TRBJ1-2; D is unclear. The length of the CDR3 is 13 residues. The V end lost 3 bases, the J end lost 4 bases, and 9 bases lay between the germline ends. Germline CDR1 reads LNHNV; CDR2 reads YYDKDF (reference sequence). The CDR3 sequence is CATSSRSPYGYTF. CDR3 DNA sequence: TGTGCCACCAGCAGTCGGAGTCCCTATGGCTACACCTTC.

In this sample, this clone turned up once. The chain couples TRBV19 to TRBJ2-7; 8 bases align to TRBD2. The germline gives CDR1 LNHDA, CDR2 SQIVND (reference sequence). V lost 5 bases, J lost 5 bases, and 8 bases stayed unmatched. This CDR3 has 14 residues. The CDR3 protein is CASSAGGLDHEQYF. The CDR3 nucleotides are TGTGCCAGTAGTGCCGGGGGACTAGACCACGAGCAGTACTTC.

The CDR3 is CASSVAGSANYGYTF. Here the CDR3 DNA reads TGTGCCAGCAGCGTAGCGGGCAGCGCGAACTATGGCTACACCTTC. V usage is TRBV9 and J usage is TRBJ1-2; D uncertain. The CDR3 extends over 15 amino acids. V lost 0 bases and J lost 2, with 11 bases in between. Germline CDR1 reads SGDLS; CDR2 reads YYNGEE.

The chain employs TRBV27 and TRBJ2-7, with 8 bases identical to TRBD2. CDR1 MNHEY and CDR2 SMNVEV come from the germline V gene (reference sequence). The CDR3 loop spans 16 amino acids. V gave up 5 bases and J gave up 2 bases; unmatched junction bases: 11. The CDR3 reads CASSALLAAKPYEQYF. The CDR3 region has the DNA TGTGCCAGCAGTGCCCTACTAGCGGCCAAACCCTACGAGCAGTACTTC.

This chain uses TRBV9 with TRBJ2-5, with D perhaps matching TRBD2 (5 bases). V gave up 3 bases and J gave up 5 bases, with 5 bases separating them. The CDR3 is 11 residues long. Per germline, CDR1 SGDLS and CDR2 YYNGEE. The CDR3 sequence: CASSGGETQYF. The CDR3 nucleotides are TGTGCCAGCAGCGGAGGGGAGACCCAGTACTTC.